These T cell receptor beta chains were read from a single sample in a study of blood T cell repertoires in COVID-19. Assay: immunoSEQ multiplex PCR; the TCRdb copy retains only in-frame clones and omits some. Altogether approximately 210,000 clones are present, around nine tenths being singletons, with the ten largest covering 14% to 15%. Sequencing input: PBMCs or T cells enriched from blood (not recorded which). Source of these receptors: a woman in her forties or fifties with acute COVID-19. CDR3s include the opening cysteine and the closing phenylalanine or tryptophan. Fields, in order: D gene, J gene, V gene, clone size, CDR3 DNA, CDR3 protein. The D gene is left open where the match is weak. For some rows the clone size is stated as once, few or many, or as a class when expanded; others skip it.

>TRBD2|TRBJ2-2|TRBV27|NA
TGTGCCAGCAGTTATAGCGGGAGGAACACCGGGGAGCTGTTTTTT
CASSYSGRNTGELFF
>TRBD2|TRBJ2-5|TRBV19|NA
TGTGCCAGTAGTTCCCTGGGACTAGACCAAGAGACCCAGTACTTC
CASSSLGLDQETQYF
>NA|TRBJ1-1|TRBV5-1|NA
TGCGCCAGCAGCTTGCGAGGAGTCGGGGGACGGGAGCATGAAGCTTTCTTT
CASSLRGVGGREHEAFF
>NA|TRBJ2-4|TRBV5-4|NA
TGTGCCAGCAGCCCGGGGACTTCCCTAGCCAAAAACATTCAGTACTTC
CASSPGTSLAKNIQYF
>NA|TRBJ2-1|TRBV9|NA
TGTGCCAGCAGCGTAGCAGTCTACAATGAGCAGTTCTTC
CASSVAVYNEQFF
>TRBD1|TRBJ1-1|TRBV18|once
TGTGCCAGCTCACCCGGGACAGGGAAATTAGGCACTGAAGCTTTCTTT
CASSPGTGKLGTEAFF
>NA|TRBJ2-7|TRBV30|NA
TGTGCCTGGAGACTATCGGGTTCCTACGAGCAGTACTTC
CAWRLSGSYEQYF
>TRBD2|TRBJ2-2|TRBV2|NA
TGTGCCAGCAGTGGACGGGGGGGTTTTGCCGGGGAGCTGTTTTTT
CASSGRGGFAGELFF
>NA|TRBJ2-1|TRBV6-4|NA
TGTGCCAGCAGCCCGCGAGTGGCTCGGGGTGAGCAGTTCTTC
CASSPRVARGEQFF
>TRBD1|TRBJ1-1|TRBV19|NA
TGTGCCAGTAGTATTTCTAGGCAGGGGGCCTTCGTGAACACTGAAGCTTTCTTT
CASSISRQGAFVNTEAFF
>NA|TRBJ2-3|TRBV28|NA
TGTGCCAGCAGTTTCCGGGGTTTAACTAGCACAGATACGCAGTATTTT
CASSFRGLTSTDTQYF
>NA|TRBJ1-6|TRBV15|NA
TGTGCCACCAGCAGGGAGGGGAGGAATTCACCCCTCCACTTT
CATSREGRNSPLHF
>TRBD2|TRBJ2-1|TRBV7-9|NA
TGTGCCAGCAGCTTAGTTGCGGGTATAGCGGGAGGATACAATGAGCAGTTCTTC
CASSLVAGIAGGYNEQFF
>TRBD1|TRBJ1-4|TRBV11-2|NA
TGTGCCAGCAGCTTAGGACAGGGAGATGAAAAACTGTTTTTT
CASSLGQGDEKLFF
>TRBD1|TRBJ2-2|TRBV5-1|NA
TGCGCCAGCAGCTTTAGACAGGGGGACACCGGGGAGCTGTTTTTT
CASSFRQGDTGELFF
>NA|TRBJ1-2|TRBV7-2|once
TGTGCCAGCAGCTTGCCCCAGATGACAGAAACCTATGGCTACACCTTC
CASSLPQMTETYGYTF
>TRBD1|TRBJ2-6|TRBV19|once
TGTGCCAGTAGTCGACTGGACAGGTCAGGGGCCAACGTCCTGACTTTC
CASSRLDRSGANVLTF
>TRBD2|TRBJ2-7|TRBV7-9|NA
TGTGCCAGCAGCCGATTGACTAGCGGCCCTCAGCCACACGAGCAGTACTTC
CASSRLTSGPQPHEQYF
>TRBD1|TRBJ2-7|TRBV6-2/TRBV6-3|NA
TGTGCCAGCAGTTACCTACGGGGACAGGGGGTGCACGAGCAGTACTTC
CASSYLRGQGVHEQYF
>NA|TRBJ2-2|TRBV7-8|NA
TGTGCCAGCAGCTTAGGGAGCGGAGTAACCGGGGAGCTGTTTTTT
CASSLGSGVTGELFF
>NA|TRBJ2-1|TRBV4-2|NA
TGTGCCAGCAGCGGGGGCAGGGCTAGGGATGAGCAGTTCTTC
CASSGGRARDEQFF
>TRBD1|TRBJ2-5|TRBV7-2|many
TGTGCCAGCAGCGGAAGGGACAGGCCCCAAGAGACCCAGTACTTC
CASSGRDRPQETQYF
>NA|TRBJ2-7|TRBV18|NA
TGTGCCAGCTCACCACCGGGACTTCTAGCCTACGAGCAGTACTTC
CASSPPGLLAYEQYF
>TRBD1|TRBJ1-1|TRBV30|NA
TGTGCCTGGGAGGGACAGACTAACACTGAAGCTTTCTTT
CAWEGQTNTEAFF
>NA|TRBJ2-1|TRBV30|NA
TGTGCCTGGAGTTTCGATGAGCAGTTCTTC
CAWSFDEQFF
>NA|TRBJ2-1|TRBV15|NA
TGTGCCACCAGTTCCAAGGTGGCCAGGGCAAATGAGCAGTTCTTC
CATSSKVARANEQFF
>TRBD2|TRBJ2-7|TRBV9|few
TGTGCCAGCAGCGTAGGCGAAGAGAGACAAGGACTAGCCTACGAGCAGTACTTC
CASSVGEERQGLAYEQYF
>NA|TRBJ2-5|TRBV9|NA
TGTGCCAGCAGCGGGGGGGTCCTCCCCGGGCAGACCCAGTACTTC
CASSGGVLPGQTQYF
>NA|TRBJ1-5|TRBV2|NA
TGTGCCAGCAGGTCTGACTTTCAAAATCAGCCCCAGCATTTT
CASRSDFQNQPQHF
>NA|TRBJ2-7|TRBV7-9|once
TGTGCCAGCAGCTCGCAACGGTCAAACGAGCAGTACTTC
CASSSQRSNEQYF
>NA|TRBJ2-7|TRBV9|NA
TGTGCCAGCAGCGTAGTAGGGGGCGAGCAGTACTTC
CASSVVGGEQYF
>TRBD2|TRBJ2-1|TRBV3-1/TRBV3-2|few
TGTGCCAGCAGCCATGGGACTAGCGGGAAGGGTATAGGCTCCTACAATGAGCAGTTCTTC
CASSHGTSGKGIGSYNEQFF
>NA|TRBJ1-2|TRBV7-2|NA
TGTGCCAGCAGCTTGGGTACAGCTTCTAACTATGGCTACACCTTC
CASSLGTASNYGYTF
>NA|TRBJ1-2|TRBV28|NA
TGTGCCAGCAGCCAGGATGTGGCGGGCTACACCTTC
CASSQDVAGYTF
>NA|TRBJ2-2|TRBV19|NA
TGTGCCAGTAGTATAATGAAGAGTGGGGAGCTGTTTTTT
CASSIMKSGELFF
>NA|TRBJ2-1|TRBV7-8|NA
TGTGCCAGCAGCTTAGCGAGATCTCTTCCCGAAAAAAGAGAGCAGTTCTTC
CASSLARSLPEKREQFF
>TRBD1|TRBJ1-1|TRBV28|NA
TGTGCCAGCAGTTCCTACAGGGGTGGAACTGAAGCTTTCTTT
CASSSYRGGTEAFF
>TRBD2|TRBJ2-7|TRBV30|NA
TGTGCCTGGAGTGGCCCGGGACTAGCGGGGTGGCGGGCCGAGCAGTACTTC
CAWSGPGLAGWRAEQYF
>NA|TRBJ2-2|TRBV3-1/TRBV3-2|NA
TGTGCCAGCAGCCAGAATACAGGGACCGGGGAGCTGTTTTTT
CASSQNTGTGELFF
>TRBD1|TRBJ1-2|TRBV28|NA
TGTGCCAGCAGTTTACGGAGGGGGCATGGCTACACCTTC
CASSLRRGHGYTF
>NA|TRBJ2-7|TRBV11-2|NA
TGTGCCAGCAGCTTAGTCGACAGCTCCTACGAGCAGTACTTC
CASSLVDSSYEQYF
>NA|TRBJ1-1|TRBV19|NA
TGTGCCAGTTCGACGGGGGAAACACCTGAAGCTTTCTTT
CASSTGETPEAFF
>TRBD2|TRBJ2-3|TRBV10-3|NA
TGTGCCATCAGTGAACGGGGGGGGCAAATAACAGATACGCAGTATTTT
CAISERGGQITDTQYF
>NA|TRBJ2-1|TRBV10-3|NA
TGTGCCATCAAGAGGGCGGACTACAATGAGCAGTTCTTC
CAIKRADYNEQFF
>NA|TRBJ1-1|TRBV6-5|once
TGTGCCAGCAGTTACACGGGAAACACTGAAGCTTTCTTT
CASSYTGNTEAFF
>NA|TRBJ1-1|TRBV28|NA
TGTGCCAGCAGTTCCCTCGAAGCTTTCTTT
CASSSLEAFF
>NA|TRBJ1-1|TRBV25-1|NA
TGTGCCAGCAGTGCACAGGGTCGTGGCACTGAAGCTTTCTTT
CASSAQGRGTEAFF
>NA|TRBJ2-7|TRBV27|NA
TGTGCCAGCAGTTCCGTCAGGGTGGTCTACGAGCAGTACTTC
CASSSVRVVYEQYF
>TRBD2|TRBJ2-1|TRBV5-1|NA
TGCGCCAGCAGCTTGCTCCCGGGGGGGGGCTCCAATGAGCAGTTCTTC
CASSLLPGGGSNEQFF
>TRBD1|TRBJ1-2|TRBV3-1/TRBV3-2|NA
TGTGCCAGCAGCCAAACAGGGGGCGGCTATGGCTACACCTTC
CASSQTGGGYGYTF
>NA|TRBJ2-1|TRBV5-4|NA
TGTGCCAGCAGAAATAACAGGGCCAATGAGCAGTTCTTC
CASRNNRANEQFF
>NA|TRBJ2-7|TRBV18|NA
TGTGCCAGCTCACCACCGAGCACCTACGAGCAGTACTTC
CASSPPSTYEQYF
>TRBD1|TRBJ2-7|TRBV7-9|NA
TGTGCCAGCAGAGAAGGGACAGGGGGCTGGTACGAGCAGTACTTC
CASREGTGGWYEQYF
>TRBD2|TRBJ2-7|TRBV5-1|once
TGCGCCAGCAGCCCGGGACTAGGACCCAGCGAGCAGTACTTC
CASSPGLGPSEQYF
>TRBD2|TRBJ2-1|TRBV19|NA
TGTGCCAGTTCGGGACTAGCGATATACAATGAGCAGTTCTTC
CASSGLAIYNEQFF
>NA|TRBJ1-2|TRBV7-9|NA
TGTGCCAGCAGCTTAGCCGGGGATGGCTACACCTTC
CASSLAGDGYTF
>TRBD2|TRBJ2-5|TRBV7-2|NA
TGTGCCAGCAGCTTAGCGGTTATAGCGGGAGGGTACCAAGAGACCCAGTACTTC
CASSLAVIAGGYQETQYF
>NA|TRBJ2-4|TRBV28|NA
TGTGCTTCAGGCAGTGGCTCCCAGGGGAACATTCAGTACTTC
CASGSGSQGNIQYF